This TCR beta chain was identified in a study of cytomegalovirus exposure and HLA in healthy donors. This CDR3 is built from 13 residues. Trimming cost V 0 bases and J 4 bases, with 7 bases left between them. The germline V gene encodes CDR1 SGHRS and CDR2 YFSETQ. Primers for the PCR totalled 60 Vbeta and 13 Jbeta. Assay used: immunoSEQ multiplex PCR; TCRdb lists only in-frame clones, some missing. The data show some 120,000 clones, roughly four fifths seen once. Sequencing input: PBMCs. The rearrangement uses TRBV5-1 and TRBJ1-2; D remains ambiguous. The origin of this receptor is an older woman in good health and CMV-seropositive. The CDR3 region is CASSLVQSYGYTF. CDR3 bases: TGCGCCAGCAGCTTGGTACAGAGCTATGGCTACACCTTC.